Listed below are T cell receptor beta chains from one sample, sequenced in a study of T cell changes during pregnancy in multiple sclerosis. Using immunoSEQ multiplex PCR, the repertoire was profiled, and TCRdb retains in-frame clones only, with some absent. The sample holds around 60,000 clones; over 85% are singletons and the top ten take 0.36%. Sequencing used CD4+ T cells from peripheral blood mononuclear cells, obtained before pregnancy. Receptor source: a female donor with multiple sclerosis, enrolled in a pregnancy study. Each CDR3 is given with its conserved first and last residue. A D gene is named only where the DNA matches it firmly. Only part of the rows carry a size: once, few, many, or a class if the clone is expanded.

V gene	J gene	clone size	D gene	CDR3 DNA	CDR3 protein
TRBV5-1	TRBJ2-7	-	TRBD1	TGCGCCAGCAGCTCAGACAGGGGGGTCGAGCAGTACTTC	CASSSDRGVEQYF
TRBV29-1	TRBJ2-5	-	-	TGCAGCGCCAGGTCAGGGCAAGAGACCCAGTACTTC	CSARSGQETQYF
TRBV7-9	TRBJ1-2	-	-	TGTGCCAGCTCCCGAGGGCTTAACTATGGCTACACCTTC	CASSRGLNYGYTF
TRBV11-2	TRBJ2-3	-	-	TGTGCCAGCAGCTTAGATCTCTCCAGGAGGGTCGCAAATACGCAGTATTTT	CASSLDLSRRVANTQYF
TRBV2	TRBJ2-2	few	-	TGTGCCAGCACCCAGGGGACCGGGGAGCTGTTTTTT	CASTQGTGELFF
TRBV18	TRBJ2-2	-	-	TGTGCCAGCTCACCCCCCAGGGCGAACACCGGGGAGCTGTTTTTT	CASSPPRANTGELFF
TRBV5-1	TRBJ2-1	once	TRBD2	TGCGCCAGCAGCCCACTAGCGGGGGGAGATGAGCAGTTCTTC	CASSPLAGGDEQFF
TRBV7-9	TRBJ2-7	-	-	TGTGCCAGCAGAAAACAGAATTCCTACGAGCAGTACTTC	CASRKQNSYEQYF
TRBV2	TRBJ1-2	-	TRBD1	TGTGCCAGGGGGGACAGGAATGGCTATGGCTACACCTTC	CARGDRNGYGYTF
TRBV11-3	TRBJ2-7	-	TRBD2	TGTGCCAGCAGCTTAGCGGGGAGGGCCAACGAGCAGTACTTC	CASSLAGRANEQYF
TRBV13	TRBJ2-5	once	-	TGTGCCAGCAGCCACCGACAGGCAGAAGAGACCCAGTACTTC	CASSHRQAEETQYF
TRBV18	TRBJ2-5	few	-	TGTGCCAGCTCACCTGTCGGAGAGACCCAGTACTTC	CASSPVGETQYF
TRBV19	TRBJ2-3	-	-	TGTGCCAGTAGTATTCGGGAGCCCCGAAGCGCAGATACGCAGTATTTT	CASSIREPRSADTQYF
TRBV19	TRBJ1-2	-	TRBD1	TGTGCCAGTAGTCCCGACAGGGATTGGGGCTACACCTTC	CASSPDRDWGYTF
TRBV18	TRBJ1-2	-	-	TGTGCCAGCTCACCGATCAGCTATGGCTACACCTTC	CASSPISYGYTF
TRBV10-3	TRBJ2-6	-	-	TGTGCCATCAGTAGTTTTGGAGGCTCTGGGGCCAACGTCCTGACTTTC	CAISSFGGSGANVLTF
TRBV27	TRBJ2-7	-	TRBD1	TGTGCCAGCAGAGGACAGGGTTCCTACGAGCAGTACTTC	CASRGQGSYEQYF
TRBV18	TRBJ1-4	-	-	TGTGCCAGCTCACCCCCGGGGTCGGCAACTAATGAAAAACTGTTTTTT	CASSPPGSATNEKLFF
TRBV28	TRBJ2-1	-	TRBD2	TGTGCCAGCAATGAAGCGGGAGGGCCCTACAATGAGCAGTTCTTC	CASNEAGGPYNEQFF
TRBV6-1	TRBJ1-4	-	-	TGTGCCAGCAGTGAACAACAGGGCCTTGATGAAAAACTGTTTTTT	CASSEQQGLDEKLFF
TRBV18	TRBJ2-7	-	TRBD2	TGTGCCAGCTCACCACTGGTAGCGGGGAGAAGGTACGAGCAGTACTTC	CASSPLVAGRRYEQYF
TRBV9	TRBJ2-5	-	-	TGTGCCAGCAGCGTAGGAGCTTTGGAGACCCAGTACTTC	CASSVGALETQYF
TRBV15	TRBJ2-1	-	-	TGTGCCACCAGCAGAGGGGGGGTACCCCCTGAGCAGTTCTTC	CATSRGGVPPEQFF
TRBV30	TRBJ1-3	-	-	TGTGCCTGGAGTGCACAGGGAGCTTTCTCTGGAAACACCATATATTTT	CAWSAQGAFSGNTIYF
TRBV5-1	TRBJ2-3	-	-	TGCGCCAGCAGCCTCGACAGGACTAGCACAGATACGCAGTATTTT	CASSLDRTSTDTQYF
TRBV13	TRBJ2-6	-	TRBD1	TGTGCCAGCAACCCCCGGAGGGGACAGGGGGCCTCTGGGGCCAACGTCCTGACTTTC	CASNPRRGQGASGANVLTF
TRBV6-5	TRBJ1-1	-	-	TGTGCCAGCAGTTCCACACAGGGACGTGAAGCTTTCTTT	CASSSTQGREAFF
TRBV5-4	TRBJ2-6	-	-	TGTGCCAGCAGCTTCCCTGTCTCTGGGGCCAACGTCCTGACTTTC	CASSFPVSGANVLTF
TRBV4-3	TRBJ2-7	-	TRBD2	TGCGCCAGCAGCCACGGGGGGAGAACCCACGAGCAGTACTTC	CASSHGGRTHEQYF
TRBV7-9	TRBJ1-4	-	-	TGTGCCAGCAGCTTAGTAGGGAGTGGAGAAAAACTGTTTTTT	CASSLVGSGEKLFF
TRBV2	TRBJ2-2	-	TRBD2	TGTGCCAGCAGTACAGACGGACTAGCGGAGGACACCGGGGAGCTGTTTTTT	CASSTDGLAEDTGELFF
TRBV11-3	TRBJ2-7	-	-	TGTGCCAGCAGCTGCCGGACACCACCATCCGGGTCCTACGAGCAGTACTTC	CASSCRTPPSGSYEQYF
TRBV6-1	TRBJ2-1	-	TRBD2	TGTGCCAGCAGCGAGCGGGGGGCTAGTGAGCAGTTCTTC	CASSERGASEQFF
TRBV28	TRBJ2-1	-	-	TGTGCCAGCAGTCCAAGCCAGTCAGAGAGGGAGCAGTTCTTC	CASSPSQSEREQFF
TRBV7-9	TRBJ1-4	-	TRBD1	TGTGCCAGCAGCTTACGACAGGGGGCTACTAATGAAAAACTGTTTTTT	CASSLRQGATNEKLFF